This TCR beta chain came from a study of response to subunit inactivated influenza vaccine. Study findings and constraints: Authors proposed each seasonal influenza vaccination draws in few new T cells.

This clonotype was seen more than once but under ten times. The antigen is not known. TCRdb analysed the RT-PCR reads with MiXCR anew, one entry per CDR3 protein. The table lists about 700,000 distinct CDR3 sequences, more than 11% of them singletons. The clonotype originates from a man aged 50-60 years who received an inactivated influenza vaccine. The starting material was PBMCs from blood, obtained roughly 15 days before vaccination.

Here the CDR3 DNA reads TGTGCCAGCAGTTTGGCGGTTCGCTCTGGAAACACCATATATTTT. It specifies CASSLAVRSGNTIYF. V is TRBV12-3 or TRBV12-4 and J is TRBJ1-3; D is unclear. The ends were cut back, 3 bases at V and 0 bases at J, with 9 bases in the middle. This CDR3 contains 15 residues.